This T cell receptor beta chain was recorded in a study of memory CD4+ T cells and cytomegalovirus serostatus. Clones were read by immunoSEQ multiplex PCR, and TCRdb kept only the in-frame ones, dropping some. The top ten clones hold 0.6% to 0.65% of a sample with tens of thousands of clones, under 80% of them seen once. V was clipped by 0 bases and J by 4 bases, with 15 bases between them. From germline, CDR1 is LGHNA and CDR2 YSLEER. CDR3 length: 16 amino acids. Single viable CD3+CD4+CD8-CD45RO+ cells were sorted as the memory CD4+ T cells. This clonotype was sampled from an adult in good health and CMV-seronegative. Some clones in this sample may be carry-over from other donors' samples. This chain uses TRBV4-3 with TRBJ2-5; either TRBD1 or TRBD2 may supply D (6 bases each). What was sequenced was memory CD4+ T cells from blood. CDR3 DNA: TGCGCCAGCAGCCAAGAGCAACGGGGGCCTGGAGAGACCCAGTACTTC. Translation: CASSQEQRGPGETQYF.